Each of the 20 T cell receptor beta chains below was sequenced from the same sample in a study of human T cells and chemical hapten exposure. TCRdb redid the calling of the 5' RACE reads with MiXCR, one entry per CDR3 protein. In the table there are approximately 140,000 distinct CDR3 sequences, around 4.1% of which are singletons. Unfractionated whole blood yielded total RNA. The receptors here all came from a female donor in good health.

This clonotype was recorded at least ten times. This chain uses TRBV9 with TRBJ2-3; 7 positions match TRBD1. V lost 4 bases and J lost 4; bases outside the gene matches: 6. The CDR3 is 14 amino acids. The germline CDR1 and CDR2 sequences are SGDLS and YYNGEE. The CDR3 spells CASSLPGQPDTQYF. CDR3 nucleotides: TGTGCCAGCAGCTTACCGGGACAGCCAGATACGCAGTATTTT.

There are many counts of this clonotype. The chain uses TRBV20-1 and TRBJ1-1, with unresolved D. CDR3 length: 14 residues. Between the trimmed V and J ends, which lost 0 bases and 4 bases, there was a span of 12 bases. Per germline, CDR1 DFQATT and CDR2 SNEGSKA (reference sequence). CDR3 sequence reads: CSARDYTPGTEAFF. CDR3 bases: TGCAGTGCTAGAGATTACACCCCCGGCACTGAAGCTTTCTTT.

CDR3 nucleotide sequence: TGTGCCAGCAGTTTATACGGGGGTGAGCAGTTCTTC. Amino acids: CASSLYGGEQFF. V gene TRBV27 combines with J gene TRBJ2-1; the D gene is possibly TRBD2 (6 bases). Trimming removed 1 base at V and 9 bases at J, with 7 bases between. The germline CDR1 and CDR2 sequences are MNHEY and SMNVEV (reference sequence). The CDR3 runs to 12 residues.

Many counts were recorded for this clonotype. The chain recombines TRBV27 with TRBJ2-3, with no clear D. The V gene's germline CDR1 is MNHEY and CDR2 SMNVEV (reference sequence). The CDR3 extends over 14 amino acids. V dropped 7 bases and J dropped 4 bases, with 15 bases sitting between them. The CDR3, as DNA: TGTGCCAGCACCCCCACTCAGGTCCCAGATACGCAGTATTTT. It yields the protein CASTPTQVPDTQYF.

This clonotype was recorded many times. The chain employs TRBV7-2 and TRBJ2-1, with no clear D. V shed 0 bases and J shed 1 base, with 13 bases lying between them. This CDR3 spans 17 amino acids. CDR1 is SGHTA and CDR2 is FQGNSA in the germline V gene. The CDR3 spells CASSLAVGALSYNEQFF. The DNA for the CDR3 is TGTGCCAGCAGCTTAGCTGTTGGAGCGCTTTCCTACAATGAGCAGTTCTTC.

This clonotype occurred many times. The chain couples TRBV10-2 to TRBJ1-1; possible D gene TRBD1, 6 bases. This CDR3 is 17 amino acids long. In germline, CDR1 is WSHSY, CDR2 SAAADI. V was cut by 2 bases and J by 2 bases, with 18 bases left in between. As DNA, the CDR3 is TGCGCCAGCAGTGAGGCCCCAACAGGGTTTATAAACACTGAAGCTTTCTTT. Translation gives CASSEAPTGFINTEAFF.

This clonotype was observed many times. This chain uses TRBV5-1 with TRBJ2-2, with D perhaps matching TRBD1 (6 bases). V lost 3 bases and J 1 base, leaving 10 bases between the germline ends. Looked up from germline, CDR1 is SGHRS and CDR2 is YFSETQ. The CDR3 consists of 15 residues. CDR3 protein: CASSSSGQNTGELFF. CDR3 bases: TGCGCCAGCAGCTCGTCGGGACAGAACACCGGGGAGCTGTTTTTT.

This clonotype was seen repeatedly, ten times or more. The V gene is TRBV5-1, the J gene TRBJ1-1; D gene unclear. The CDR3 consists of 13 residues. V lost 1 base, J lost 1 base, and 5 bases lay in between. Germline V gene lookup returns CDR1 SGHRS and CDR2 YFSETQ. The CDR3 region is CASSLNQNTEAFF. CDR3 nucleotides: TGCGCCAGCAGCTTGAATCAGAACACTGAAGCTTTCTTT.

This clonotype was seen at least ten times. CDR3 residues: CSGGTGDITDTQYF. The CDR3 nucleotides are TGCAGCGGTGGGACAGGGGACATCACAGATACGCAGTATTTT. J is TRBJ2-3 and V is TRBV29-1, with 10 bases lining up with TRBD1. There are 14 residues in the CDR3. After removal of 7 bases from V and 2 bases from J, the junction contained 6 bases not matched to a gene. Germline CDR1 and CDR2: SQVTM and ANQGSEA.

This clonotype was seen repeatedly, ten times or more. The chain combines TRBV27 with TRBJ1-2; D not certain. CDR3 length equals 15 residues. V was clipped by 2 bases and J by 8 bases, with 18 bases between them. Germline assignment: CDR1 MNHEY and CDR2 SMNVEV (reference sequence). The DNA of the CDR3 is TGTGCCAGCAGTTTAACGACACACGCCGTGAGCGGCTACACCTTC. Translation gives CASSLTTHAVSGYTF.

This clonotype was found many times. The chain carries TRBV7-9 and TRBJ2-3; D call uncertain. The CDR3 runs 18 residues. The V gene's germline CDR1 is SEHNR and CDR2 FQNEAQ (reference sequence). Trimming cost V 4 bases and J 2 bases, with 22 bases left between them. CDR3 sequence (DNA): TGTGCCAGCAGCTCCCGTGTCGACTTGACGAGCTTCACAGATACGCAGTATTTT. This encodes CASSSRVDLTSFTDTQYF.

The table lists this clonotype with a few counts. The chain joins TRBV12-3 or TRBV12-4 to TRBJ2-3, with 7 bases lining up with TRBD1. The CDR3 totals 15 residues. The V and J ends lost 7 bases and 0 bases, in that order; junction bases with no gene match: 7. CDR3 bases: TGTGCCAGCAATTCCGGGACAGTTAGCACAGATACGCAGTATTTT. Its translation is CASNSGTVSTDTQYF.

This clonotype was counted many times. Written as DNA, the CDR3 is TGTGCCAGCAGTCCCCTGGGGGAGGACACTGAAGCTTTCTTT. Its translation: CASSPLGEDTEAFF. The chain is built from TRBV12-3 or TRBV12-4 and TRBJ1-1; TRBD1 is a possible D gene (5 bases). With 5 bases removed from V and 3 bases from J, the gap between germline ends came to 13 bases. The CDR3 consists of 14 residues.

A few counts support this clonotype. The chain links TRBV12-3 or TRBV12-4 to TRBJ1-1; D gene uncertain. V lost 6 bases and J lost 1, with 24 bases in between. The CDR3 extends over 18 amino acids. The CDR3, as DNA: TGTGCCAGCAGCCTCCGGGTCGGGGTCGTTGATGGGAACACTGAAGCTTTCTTT. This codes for CASSLRVGVVDGNTEAFF.

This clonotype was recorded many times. In DNA, the CDR3 is TGTGCCAGCAGTTACTCGAGTGCGGTTTATGAGACGGACTCTGGGGCCAACGTCCTGACTTTC. Its protein product is CASSYSSAVYETDSGANVLTF. The chain combines TRBV6-5 with TRBJ2-6; D not certain. The CDR3 is 21 amino acids. Germline values: CDR1 MNHEY, CDR2 SVGAGI. With 0 bases removed from V and 0 bases from J, the gap between germline ends came to 21 bases.

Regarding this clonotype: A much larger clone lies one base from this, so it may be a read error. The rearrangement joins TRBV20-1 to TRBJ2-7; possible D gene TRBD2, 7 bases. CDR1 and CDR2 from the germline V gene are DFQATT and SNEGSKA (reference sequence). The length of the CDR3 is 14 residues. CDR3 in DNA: TGCAGTGCACCAGTCCGGGGGGCCTCCGACGAGCAGTACTTC. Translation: CSAPVRGASDEQYF.

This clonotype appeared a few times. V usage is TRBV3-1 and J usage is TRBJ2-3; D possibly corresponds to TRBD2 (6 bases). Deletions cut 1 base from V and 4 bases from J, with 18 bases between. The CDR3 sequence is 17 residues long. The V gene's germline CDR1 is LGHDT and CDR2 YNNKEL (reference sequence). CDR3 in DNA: TGTGCCAGCAGCCAAGGTGGACTATCAGAAATACCAGATACGCAGTATTTT. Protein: CASSQGGLSEIPDTQYF.

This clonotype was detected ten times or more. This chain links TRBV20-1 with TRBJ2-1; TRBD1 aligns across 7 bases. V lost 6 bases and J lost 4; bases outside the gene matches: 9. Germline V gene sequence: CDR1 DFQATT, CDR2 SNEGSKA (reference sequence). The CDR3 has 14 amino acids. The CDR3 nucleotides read TGCAGTGCGAGACCCGGGACAGATTACAATGAGCAGTTCTTC. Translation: CSARPGTDYNEQFF.

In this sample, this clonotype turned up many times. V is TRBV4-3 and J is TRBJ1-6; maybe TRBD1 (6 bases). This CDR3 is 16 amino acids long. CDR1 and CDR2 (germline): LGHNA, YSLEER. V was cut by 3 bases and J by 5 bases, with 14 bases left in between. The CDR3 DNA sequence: TGCGCCAGCAGCCAGACGGGACAACTAAATAATTCACCCCTCCACTTT. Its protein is CASSQTGQLNNSPLHF.

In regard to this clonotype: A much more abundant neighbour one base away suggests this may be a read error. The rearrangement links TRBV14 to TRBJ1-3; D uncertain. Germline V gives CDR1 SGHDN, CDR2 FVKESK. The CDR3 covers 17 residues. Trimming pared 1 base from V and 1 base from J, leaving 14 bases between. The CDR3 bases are TGTGCCAGCAGCCAAGTTGGTGGGAGTTCTTCTGGAAACACCATATATTTT. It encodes CASSQVGGSSSGNTIYF.